A selection of T cell receptor beta chains follows, all from one sample in a study of blood T cell repertoires in COVID-19. Measured with immunoSEQ multiplex PCR; TCRdb has only the in-frame clones, and not every one. The data hold 130,000 or so clones, with roughly 86% observed a single time. Material for sequencing was peripheral blood. The source is a woman between 70 and 85 years old with COVID-19, enrolled during active disease. Each CDR3 is given with its conserved first and last residue. The order of the fields is D gene, J gene, clone size, V gene, CDR3 DNA, CDR3 protein. The D gene is left open where the match is weak. Only some rows state a clone size, as once, few, many or a class for expanded clones.

. TRBJ1-1 . TRBV28 TGTGCCAGCAGTAACCTAGTTGAAGCTTTCTTT CASSNLVEAFF
. TRBJ2-3 . TRBV11-2 TGTGCCAGCAGCTTAGGTGGGGCGGGGGATACGCAGTATTTT CASSLGGAGDTQYF
TRBD1 TRBJ1-5 once TRBV28 TGTGCCAGCAGTTTGATCCGACAGGGGTTGACGAATCAGCCCCAGCATTTT CASSLIRQGLTNQPQHF
TRBD2 TRBJ2-1 . TRBV19 TGTGCCAGTAGTATAGGGGCGGGGGGCCCCAATGAGCAGTTCTTC CASSIGAGGPNEQFF
. TRBJ2-7 . TRBV10-2 TGCGCCAGCAGTGACGGACAGGAGCAGTACTTC CASSDGQEQYF
. TRBJ2-1 . TRBV3-1/TRBV3-2 TGTGCCAGCAGCCAAGAGGTAGGGGGATCCTACAATGAGCAGTTCTTC CASSQEVGGSYNEQFF
. TRBJ2-1 . TRBV19 TGTGCCAGTAGTATCGCACAGGGTTTTCTCGGTAACAATGAGCAGTTCTTC CASSIAQGFLGNNEQFF
. TRBJ1-2 . TRBV3-1/TRBV3-2 TGTGCCAGCAGCCAAGTAGGACAGTACCTTGCTGGTGGCTACACCTTC CASSQVGQYLAGGYTF
TRBD1 TRBJ2-7 . TRBV5-6 TGTGCCAGCAGCTTGGCCGAAGGGGGCGCGCCCTACGAGCAGTACTTC CASSLAEGGAPYEQYF
. TRBJ2-7 . TRBV10-2 TGCGCCAGCAGGGATTGGGGCTCGTCCTACGAGCAGTACTTC CASRDWGSSYEQYF
TRBD2 TRBJ2-7 . TRBV7-2 TGTGCCAGCAGCTTTCTAGCGGGGGCCCCCTACGAGCAGTACTTC CASSFLAGAPYEQYF
TRBD1 TRBJ1-2 . TRBV30 TGTGCCTGGACCCTGACAGGGATCTATGGCTACACCTTC CAWTLTGIYGYTF
. TRBJ1-4 . TRBV18 TGTGCCAGCTCAACTTCGGGGGAAAAACTGTTTTTT CASSTSGEKLFF
. TRBJ1-2 few TRBV2 TGTGCCAGCAGTGAAGGTTCGGTTAGCTATGGCTACACCTTC CASSEGSVSYGYTF